This paragraph covers one T cell receptor (beta chain) sequence. This sample stems from a study of shared clonotypes between healthy human individuals. Using immunoSEQ multiplex PCR, the repertoire was profiled, and TCRdb retains in-frame clones only, with some absent. This sample has approximately 1.1 million clones, with 70% to 80% found just once. Donors were healthy HIV-negative adults without recent acute infections or vaccinations. Germline-derived CDR1 and CDR2 are SGHTA and FQGTGA. The CDR3 spans 20 residues. V lost 4 bases, J lost 2 bases, and 21 bases stayed unmatched. J is TRBJ2-7 and V is TRBV7-3; 9 positions match TRBD2. The sample taken for sequencing was memory CD4+ T cells from PBMCs. Subset here: CD45RA-negative fraction. The sequence was obtained from a man aged 18-30 years in good health. Some clones in this sample may be carry-over from other donors' samples. The CDR3 here is CASSSREGTSINLLPYEQYF. DNA of the CDR3: TGTGCCAGCAGCTCACGCGAAGGGACTAGCATAAACCTCCTACCCTACGAGCAGTACTTC.